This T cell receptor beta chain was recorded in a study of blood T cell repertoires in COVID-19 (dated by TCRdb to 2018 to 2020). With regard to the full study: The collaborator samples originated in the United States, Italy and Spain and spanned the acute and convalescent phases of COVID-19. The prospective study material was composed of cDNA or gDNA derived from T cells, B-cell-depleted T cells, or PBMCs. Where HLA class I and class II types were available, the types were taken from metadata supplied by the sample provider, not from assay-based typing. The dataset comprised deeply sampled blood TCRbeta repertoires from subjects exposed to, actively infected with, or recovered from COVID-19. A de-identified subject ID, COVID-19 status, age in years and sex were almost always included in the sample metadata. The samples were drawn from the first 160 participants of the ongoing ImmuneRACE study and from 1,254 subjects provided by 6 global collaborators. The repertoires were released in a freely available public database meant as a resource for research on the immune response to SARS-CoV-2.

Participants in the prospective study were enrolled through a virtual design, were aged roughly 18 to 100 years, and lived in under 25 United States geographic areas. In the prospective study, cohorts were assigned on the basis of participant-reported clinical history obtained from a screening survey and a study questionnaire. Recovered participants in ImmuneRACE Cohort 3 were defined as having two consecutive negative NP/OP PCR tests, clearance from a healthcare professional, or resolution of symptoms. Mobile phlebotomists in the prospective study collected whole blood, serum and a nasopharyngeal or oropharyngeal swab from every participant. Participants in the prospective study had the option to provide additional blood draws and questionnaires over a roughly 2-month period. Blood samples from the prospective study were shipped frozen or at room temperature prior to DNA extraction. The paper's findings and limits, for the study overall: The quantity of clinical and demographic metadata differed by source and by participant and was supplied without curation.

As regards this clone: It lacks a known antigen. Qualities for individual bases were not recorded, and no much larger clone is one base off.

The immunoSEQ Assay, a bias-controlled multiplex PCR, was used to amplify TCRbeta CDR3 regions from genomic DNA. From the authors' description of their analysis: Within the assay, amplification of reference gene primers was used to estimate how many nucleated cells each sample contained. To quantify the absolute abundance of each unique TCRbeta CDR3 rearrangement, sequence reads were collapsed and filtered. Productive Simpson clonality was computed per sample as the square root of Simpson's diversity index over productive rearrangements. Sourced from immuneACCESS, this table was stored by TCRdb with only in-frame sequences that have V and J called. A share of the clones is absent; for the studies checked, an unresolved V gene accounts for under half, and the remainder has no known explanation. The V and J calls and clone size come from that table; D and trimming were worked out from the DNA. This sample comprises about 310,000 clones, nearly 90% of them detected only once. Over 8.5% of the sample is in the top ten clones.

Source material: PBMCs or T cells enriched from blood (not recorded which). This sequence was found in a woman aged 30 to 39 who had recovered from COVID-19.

This receptor has the CDR3 CASSFRQGTGELFF. The DNA sequence follows: TGTGCCAGCAGCTTTAGACAGGGGACCGGGGAGCTGTTTTTT. This chain joins TRBV7-6 to TRBJ2-2; the central 8 bases match TRBD1. Looking up the germline V gene yields CDR1 SGHVS and CDR2 FNYEAQ. The cysteine opens and the phenylalanine closes a CDR3 of 14 amino acids. Only the CDR3 DNA stays, 42 bases, in frame from base 1. The germline V end is reduced by 3 bases and the J end by 5 bases; junction bases left unmatched: 2. When the CDR3 is completed using the reference TRBV7-6 and TRBJ2-2 genes on either side, the full variable domain is GAGVSQSPRYKVTKRGQDVALRCDPISGHVSLYWYRQALGQGPEFLTYFNYEAQQDKSGLPNDRFSAERPEGSISTLTIQRTEQRDSAMYRCASSFRQGTGELFFGEGSRLTVL.